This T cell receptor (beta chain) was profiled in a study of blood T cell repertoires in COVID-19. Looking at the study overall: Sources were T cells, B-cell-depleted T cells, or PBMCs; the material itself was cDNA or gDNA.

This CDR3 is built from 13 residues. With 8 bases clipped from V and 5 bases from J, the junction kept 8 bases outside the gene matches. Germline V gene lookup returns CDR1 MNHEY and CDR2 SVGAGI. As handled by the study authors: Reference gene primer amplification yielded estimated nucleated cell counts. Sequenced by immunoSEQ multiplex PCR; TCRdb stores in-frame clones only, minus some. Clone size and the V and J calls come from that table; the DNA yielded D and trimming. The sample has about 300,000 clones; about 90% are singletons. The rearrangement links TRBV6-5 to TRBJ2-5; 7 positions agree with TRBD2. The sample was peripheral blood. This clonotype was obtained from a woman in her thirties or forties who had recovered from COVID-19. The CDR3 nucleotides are TGTGCCAGCGGGCCAGGGCGGGAGGAGACCCAGTACTTC. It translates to CASGPGREETQYF.